This T cell receptor (beta chain) was observed in a study of T cells in Graves' hyperthyroidism and ophthalmopathy. Study as a whole: It was at initial diagnosis, before any treatment, that peripheral blood was collected.

TCR beta CDR3 region amplification was performed from RNA transcripts. The HTBI primer set was used in a first-round RT-PCR of the TCR CDR3. TCRdb re-called the multiplex PCR reads with MiXCR, one entry per CDR3 protein. This table holds 500,000 to 600,000 distinct CDR3 sequences, 20% found once. Exclusion criteria comprised uncontrolled infection, other autoimmune disease, pregnancy or lactation. Diagnostic decisions used clinical symptoms, serum thyroxine and TRAb, thyroid ultrasound and orbital computed tomography. Isolation of PBMCs was performed on 8.5 to 10 ml fresh peripheral blood. This CDR3 comprises 14 residues. V lost 0 bases and J 4 bases, leaving 13 bases between the germline ends. The germline V gene has CDR1 GTSNPN and CDR2 SVGIG (reference sequence). This clonotype was seen a few times.

The sequence was collected from a man in his forties with Graves' ophthalmopathy. The sample comprised blood. The genes are TRBV30 and TRBJ2-7; unclear D gene. The CDR3 DNA reads TGTGCCTGGAGTGTTTATGGTGGTGGATACGAGCAGTACTTC. It specifies CAWSVYGGGYEQYF.